This passage covers 31 T cell receptor beta chains from one sample sequenced in a study of identical twins. Using its own MiXCR run on the 5' RACE reads, TCRdb lists one record per CDR3 protein. The sample contains approximately 590,000 distinct CDR3 sequences, just under 10% of which appear only once. The sample was also reused in another study, on yellow fever vaccine responses in identical twins.

The sequenced material came from PBMCs. Receptors were obtained from a woman younger than 30 in good health.

The chain carries TRBV20-1 and TRBJ2-1; 8 bases are a match to TRBD2. The CDR3 extends over 13 amino acids. Germline CDR1 reads DFQATT; CDR2 reads SNEGSKA (reference sequence). Germline trimming cut 6 bases from V and 3 bases from J; bases unmatched to any gene: 4. The CDR3 region is CSAGLELYNEQFF. The CDR3 DNA reads TGCAGTGCGGGACTAGAACTCTACAATGAGCAGTTCTTC.

This clonotype was picked up many times. The chain couples TRBV14 to TRBJ2-7, with 10 bases matching TRBD1. The germline gives CDR1 SGHDN, CDR2 FVKESK. The V gene end was trimmed by 5 bases and the J gene end by 4 bases; junction bases not matched to a gene: 11. The CDR3 has 16 residues. The CDR3 coding sequence is TGTGCCAGCAGCGGACCCGGACAGGGGGTAGGTTACGAGCAGTACTTC. It yields the protein CASSGPGQGVGYEQYF.

The V gene is TRBV7-9, the J gene TRBJ2-3; 10 bases line up with TRBD2. Germline CDR1 reads SEHNR; CDR2 reads FQNEAQ (reference sequence). V lost 5 bases and J lost 8; bases outside the gene matches: 13. The CDR3 runs 16 residues. The CDR3 DNA follows: TGTGCCAGCAGCCCCCCTGCAGCGGGAGGGCCAGGTACGCAGTATTTT. Translating it yields CASSPPAAGGPGTQYF.

This chain links TRBV6-5 with TRBJ1-1; TRBD1 matches at 10 bases. Per germline, CDR1 MNHEY and CDR2 SVGAGI. The junction had 6 bases not matched to a gene; V was cut back by 1 base and J by 4 bases. This CDR3 has 16 amino acids. The CDR3 DNA follows: TGTGCCAGCAGTTACTTTTTCGGGACAGGGGCCACTGAAGCTTTCTTT. Its protein product is CASSYFFGTGATEAFF.

This clonotype has just a few counts. J is TRBJ2-7 and V is TRBV2; D is unclear. V was cut by 3 bases and J by 9 bases, with 0 bases left in between. The length of the CDR3 is 8 residues. CDR1 and CDR2 (germline): SNHLY, FYNNEI. CDR3 in DNA: TGTGCCAGCAGTGAGCAGTACTTC. It yields the protein CASSEQYF. Full variable domain (remainder filled in from reference TRBV2 and TRBJ2-7): EPEVTQTPSHQVTQMGQEVILRCVPISNHLYFYWYRQILGQKVEFLVSFYNNEISEKSEIFDDQFSVERPDGSNFTLKIRSTKLEDSAMYFCASSEQYFGPGTRLTVT.

This clonotype came up many times. This sequence joins TRBV6-2 or TRBV6-3 and TRBJ2-1; TRBD2 might be the D (6 bases). The CDR3 runs 11 residues. The germline CDR1 and CDR2 sequences are MNHEY and SVGEGT. V lost 5 bases and J lost 8, with 7 bases in between. CDR3 bases: TGTGCCAGCAGTAGACTAGATGAGCAGTTCTTC. Its protein is CASSRLDEQFF.

This chain links TRBV5-1 with TRBJ1-2, with D hard to call. V dropped 0 bases and J dropped 9 bases, with 15 bases sitting between them. Germline loops: CDR1 SGHRS, CDR2 YFSETQ. This CDR3 has 14 residues. The DNA of the CDR3 is TGCGCCAGCAGCTTGGCCCGGGAGAAATGGAGCTACACCTTC. This encodes CASSLAREKWSYTF.

This clonotype was found many times. The chain carries TRBV12-3 or TRBV12-4 and TRBJ2-7, with 12 bases aligning to TRBD2. This CDR3 contains 15 residues. V lost 5 bases, J lost 3 bases, and 5 bases stayed unmatched. CDR3 protein: CASSPSGLAGYEQYF. The CDR3 region has the DNA TGTGCCAGCAGTCCCTCGGGACTAGCGGGCTACGAGCAGTACTTC.

The J gene is TRBJ2-5, the V gene TRBV10-3, with 12 positions matching TRBD2. J gave up 2 bases and V 10 bases, and 8 bases lay outside the gene matches. Germline lookup yields CDR1 ENHRY and CDR2 SYGVKD. The CDR3 runs to 15 residues. CDR3 bases: TGTGCCACCGCCCCCACTAGCGGGAGGCAAGAGACCCAGTACTTC. It is translated as CATAPTSGRQETQYF.

The chain carries TRBV5-1 and TRBJ2-2, with D hard to call. Trimming removed 4 bases at V and 0 bases at J, with 19 bases between. This CDR3 has 18 amino acids. CDR1 SGHRS and CDR2 YFSETQ come from the germline V gene. The CDR3 sequence: CASSKPSSDPANTGELFF. The CDR3 nucleotides are TGCGCCAGCAGCAAACCGAGTTCGGACCCCGCGAACACCGGGGAGCTGTTTTTT. Complete variable domain (other parts from reference TRBV5-1 and TRBJ2-2): KAGVTQTPRYLIKTRGQQVTLSCSPISGHRSVSWYQQTPGQGLQFLFEYFSETQRNKGNFPGRFSGRQFSNSRSEMNVSTLELGDSALYLCASSKPSSDPANTGELFFGEGSRLTVL.

There are many counts of this clonotype. V and J are TRBV11-2 and TRBJ2-5; tentatively, D is TRBD1 or TRBD2 (6 bases each). V was clipped by 2 bases and J by 9 bases, with 16 bases between them. Germline V gene sequence: CDR1 SGHAT, CDR2 FQNNGV. The CDR3 extends over 14 amino acids. Here the CDR3 DNA reads TGTGCCAGCAGCTTATCGGGGGCAGAGGGAGCCCAGTACTTC. It yields the protein CASSLSGAEGAQYF. Filled out from reference TRBV11-2 and TRBJ2-5, the complete variable domain reads EAGVAQSPRYKIIEKRQSVAFWCNPISGHATLYWYQQILGQGPKLLIQFQNNGVVDDSQLPKDRFSAERLKGVDSTLKIQPAKLEDSAVYLCASSLSGAEGAQYFGPGTRLLVL.

This clonotype was observed at least ten times. This chain's CDR3 is CASSLGRGTSYNSPLHF. The DNA for the CDR3 is TGCGCCAGCAGCTTGGGACGGGGGACTTCCTATAATTCACCCCTCCACTTT. The V gene is TRBV5-1, the J gene TRBJ1-6, with a possible D match to TRBD1 (5 bases). Germline V lookup: CDR1 SGHRS, CDR2 YFSETQ. Trimming stripped 0 bases from V and 1 base from J, with 11 bases between. There are 17 residues in the CDR3. Combining the CDR3 with reference TRBV5-1 and TRBJ1-6 gives the whole variable domain KAGVTQTPRYLIKTRGQQVTLSCSPISGHRSVSWYQQTPGQGLQFLFEYFSETQRNKGNFPGRFSGRQFSNSRSEMNVSTLELGDSALYLCASSLGRGTSYNSPLHFGNGTRLTVT.

This chain uses TRBV7-6 with TRBJ2-1, with D tentatively TRBD1 or TRBD2 (5 bases each). Germline values: CDR1 SGHVS, CDR2 FNYEAQ. This CDR3 has 16 amino acids. V lost 5 bases to trimming and J lost 6 bases, with 20 bases between them. The CDR3 DNA sequence: TGTGCCAGCAGCCAAACCTTGGCCGGGGCACTCAATGAGCAGTTCTTC. Translated: CASSQTLAGALNEQFF.

There are many counts of this clonotype. The chain uses TRBV7-2 and TRBJ2-2, with 8 nucleotides matching TRBD1. This CDR3 spans 14 amino acids. CDR1 and CDR2 from the germline V gene are SGHTA and FQGNSA. The V gene end was trimmed by 5 bases and the J gene end by 1 base; junction bases not matched to a gene: 0. CDR3 loop: CASSGTGNTGELFF. DNA of the CDR3: TGTGCCAGCAGCGGGACAGGGAACACCGGGGAGCTGTTTTTT.

The sample holds many counts of this clonotype. V is TRBV10-3 and J is TRBJ2-1; D not resolved. V was trimmed by 3 bases and J by 4 bases, leaving 10 bases between them. Germline V gene sequence: CDR1 ENHRY, CDR2 SYGVKD. The CDR3 extends over 14 amino acids. In nucleotides, the CDR3 is TGTGCCATCAGTGAAGCGAGTAATTACAATGAGCAGTTCTTC. It yields the protein CAISEASNYNEQFF.

V is TRBV28 and J is TRBJ2-5; maybe TRBD1 (6 bases). Germline V gene lookup returns CDR1 MDHEN and CDR2 SYDVKM. CDR3 length: 14 amino acids. V lost 5 bases and J lost 1, with 11 bases in between. The CDR3 nucleotides read TGTGCCAGCAGTAAACAGGGATTCCAAGAGACCCAGTACTTC. Its translation: CASSKQGFQETQYF.

Turning to this clonotype: With a much larger clone just one base away, this may be a read error. This chain joins TRBV20-1 and TRBJ2-2, with D tentatively TRBD1 (8 bases). V lost 0 bases and J lost 4, with 24 bases in between. The CDR3 consists of 19 residues. Germline V CDR1 and CDR2: DFQATT, SNEGSKA (reference sequence). The CDR3 DNA sequence: TGCAGTGCTAGAGATGGTTACAGGGGGACTATGTCGGGCACCGGGGAGCTGTTTTTT. This sequence encodes CSARDGYRGTMSGTGELFF.

The sample holds many counts of this clonotype. J is TRBJ2-3 and V is TRBV6-1; D may be TRBD2 (5 bases). Germline CDR1 MNHNS, CDR2 SASEGT. The V and J ends lost 5 bases and 11 bases respectively, with 17 bases between them. This CDR3 region has 13 residues. The CDR3 region is CASSTNYPGMQYF. Here the CDR3 DNA reads TGTGCCAGCAGTACCAACTACCCGGGGATGCAGTATTTT.

This clonotype occurred a few times. The chain recombines TRBV6-5 with TRBJ2-7; 11 bases match TRBD2. Germline V lookup: CDR1 MNHEY, CDR2 SVGAGI. V trimming: 4 bases; J trimming: 3 bases; junction bases outside the gene matches: 5. The CDR3 covers 15 residues. This chain's CDR3 is CASSFTGTSGYEQYF. DNA of the CDR3: TGTGCCAGCAGTTTCACCGGGACTAGCGGCTACGAGCAGTACTTC.

Ten or more counts support this clonotype. The J gene is TRBJ1-5, the V gene TRBV6-1; D possibly corresponds to TRBD1 (6 bases). Trimming pared 6 bases from V and 7 bases from J, leaving 16 bases between. The CDR3 runs 14 residues. CDR1 is MNHNS, CDR2 SASEGT, per germline. The CDR3 sequence: CASSQEGGRQPQHF. DNA for the CDR3: TGTGCCAGCAGCCAGGAAGGGGGACGCCAGCCCCAGCATTTT.

This clonotype was seen ten or more times. V gene TRBV29-1 combines with J gene TRBJ2-5; 8 bases fit TRBD2. The CDR3 is 14 amino acids. V shed 0 bases and J 3 bases; nucleotides not matched to a gene: 3. Germline V CDR1 and CDR2: SQVTM, ANQGSEA. The CDR3: CSVEEGLEKETQYF. CDR3 in DNA: TGCAGCGTTGAAGAGGGACTAGAGAAAGAGACCCAGTACTTC.

This clonotype was recorded many times. The gene calls are TRBV3-1 and TRBJ2-7, with 8 positions matching TRBD1. The CDR3 is made up of 13 amino acids. V trimming: 4 bases; J trimming: 6 bases; junction bases outside the gene matches: 5. Germline CDR1 LGHDT, CDR2 YNNKEL (reference sequence). The CDR3 here is CASSPDRVSEQYF. DNA for the CDR3: TGTGCCAGCAGCCCGGACAGGGTCTCCGAGCAGTACTTC.

This clonotype was picked up many times. The chain uses TRBV7-8 and TRBJ2-3, with 10 bases matching TRBD1. This CDR3 is built from 16 residues. Looked up from germline, CDR1 is SGHVS and CDR2 is FQNEAQ. V was clipped by 0 bases and J by 3 bases; unmatched bases: 3. The CDR3 DNA reads TGTGCCAGCAGCTTAGCCGGGACAGGGGTAACAGATACGCAGTATTTT. This gives the protein CASSLAGTGVTDTQYF.

V is TRBV15 and J is TRBJ2-5, with TRBD2 matching over 8 bases. The CDR3 sequence is 14 residues long. CDR1 is LNHNV and CDR2 is YYDKDF in the germline V gene (reference sequence). After removal of 4 bases from V and 4 bases from J, the junction contained 5 bases not matched to a gene. The CDR3 DNA follows: TGTGCCACCAGCATCGGGGGGGAAGTAGAGACCCAGTACTTC. This gives the protein CATSIGGEVETQYF.

As to this clonotype: A much larger clone differs by one base, so this may be a read error. The CDR3 sequence is CATSDLDGNHEQFF. CDR3 DNA sequence: TGTGCCACCAGTGATTTGGACGGAAACCATGAGCAGTTCTTC. The J gene is TRBJ2-1, the V gene TRBV24-1; D remains ambiguous. The germline CDR1 and CDR2 sequences are KGHDR and SFDVKD. Trimming took 0 bases from V and 8 from J, leaving 10 bases between them. The CDR3 is 14 amino acids.

The rearrangement joins TRBV6-2 or TRBV6-3 to TRBJ2-3; TRBD2 matches 7 bases. V lost 4 bases to trimming and J lost 0 bases; unmatched junction nucleotides: 10. CDR1 and CDR2 (germline): MNHEY, SVGEGT. This CDR3 comprises 17 residues. Written as DNA, the CDR3 is TGTGCCAGCAGTTTTTTGAGGCGGGGGACTAGCACAGATACGCAGTATTTT. It is translated as CASSFLRRGTSTDTQYF.

The sample holds many counts of this clonotype. This chain uses TRBV6-2 or TRBV6-3 with TRBJ2-7; D gene ambiguous. Germline values: CDR1 MNHEY, CDR2 SVGEGT. The length of the CDR3 is 13 residues. V dropped 0 bases and J dropped 2 bases, with 5 bases sitting between them. CDR3 loop: CASSYSPTYEQYF. CDR3 coding DNA: TGTGCCAGCAGTTACTCCCCCACCTACGAGCAGTACTTC.

The sample holds a few counts of this clonotype. The chain employs TRBV7-2 and TRBJ2-7, with 9 positions matching TRBD2. V gave up 0 bases and J gave up 6 bases; unmatched junction bases: 9. The germline gives CDR1 SGHTA, CDR2 FQGNSA. The CDR3 is 16 residues long. In nucleotides, the CDR3 is TGTGCCAGCAGCTTAGCGCTAGCGGGGAACCAAGCCGAGCAGTACTTC. It is translated as CASSLALAGNQAEQYF.

The genes are TRBV20-1 and TRBJ2-1, with a tentative D call TRBD1 (6 bases). Germline CDR1 DFQATT, CDR2 SNEGSKA (reference sequence). The length of the CDR3 is 13 residues. The ends were cut back, 6 bases at V and 2 bases at J, with 11 bases in the middle. The CDR3 protein is CSAPGQTYNEQFF. The CDR3 bases are TGCAGTGCGCCGGGACAAACCTACAATGAGCAGTTCTTC.

V and J are TRBV10-3 and TRBJ2-1; TRBD2 agrees at 9 bases. There are 17 residues in the CDR3. Per the germline V gene, CDR1 is ENHRY and CDR2 is SYGVKD. The trim removed 6 bases at V and 5 bases at J, leaving 14 bases unmatched. CDR3 sequence (DNA): TGTGCCATCAGCCCCTCCTTAGCGGGAGTGGGGCACAATGAGCAGTTCTTC. Amino acid sequence: CAISPSLAGVGHNEQFF.

A few counts support this clonotype. CDR3 sequence: CASSHLLGREREQYF. DNA for the CDR3: TGTGCCAGCAGCCATCTTTTAGGCCGGGAGCGCGAGCAGTACTTC. V gene TRBV3-1 combines with J gene TRBJ2-7; TRBD2 is a possible D gene (6 bases). V gave up 3 bases and J gave up 6 bases, with 18 bases separating them. The CDR3 runs to 15 residues. The germline CDR1 and CDR2 sequences are LGHDT and YNNKEL (reference sequence).